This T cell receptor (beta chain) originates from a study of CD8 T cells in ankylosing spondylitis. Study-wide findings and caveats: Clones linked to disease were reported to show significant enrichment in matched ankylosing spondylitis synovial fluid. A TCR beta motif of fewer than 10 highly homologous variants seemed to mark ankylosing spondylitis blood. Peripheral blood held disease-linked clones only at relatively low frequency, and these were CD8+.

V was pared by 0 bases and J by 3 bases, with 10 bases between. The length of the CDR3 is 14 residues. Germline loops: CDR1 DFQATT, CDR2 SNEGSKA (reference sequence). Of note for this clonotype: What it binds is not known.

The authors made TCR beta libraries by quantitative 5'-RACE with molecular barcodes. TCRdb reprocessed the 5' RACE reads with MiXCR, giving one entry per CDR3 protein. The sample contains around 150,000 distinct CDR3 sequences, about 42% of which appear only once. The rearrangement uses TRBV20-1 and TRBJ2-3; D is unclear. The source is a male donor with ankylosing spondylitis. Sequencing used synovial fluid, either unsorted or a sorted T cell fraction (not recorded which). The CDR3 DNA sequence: TGCAGTGCTAGAGATCCGGTCGTAACAGATACGCAGTATTTT. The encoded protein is CSARDPVVTDTQYF.